This T cell receptor (beta chain) was captured in a study of neurological immune-mediated disorders. The CDR3 consists of 15 residues. CDR1 is MNHNS and CDR2 is SASEGT in the germline V gene. V trimming: 5 bases; J trimming: 5 bases; junction bases outside the gene matches: 11. This clonotype was seen many times. The cDNA was generated by 5'RACE with 10-nucleotide random UMIs. MiXCR, run by TCRdb on the 5' RACE reads, gives a single entry per CDR3 protein. The sample shows 55,000 to 65,000 distinct CDR3 sequences, around a tenth of them seen only once. The sample's time point: longitudinal time-point 1 (baseline). The starting material, 2 million PBMCs stored at -80 C, gave rise to the unsorted libraries.

The J gene is TRBJ2-5, the V gene TRBV6-1; 7 positions match TRBD1. The material sequenced was PBMCs. The receptor was derived from a male donor with HTLV-1-associated myelopathy (HAM/TSP). The CDR3 here is CASSTRQGFEETQYF. The CDR3 nucleotides read TGTGCCAGCAGTACCCGACAGGGTTTCGAGGAGACCCAGTACTTC.